The rows below give T cell receptor beta chains drawn from one sample of a study of Ad26.COV2.S vaccination and SARS-CoV-2 variants. The table came from immunoSEQ multiplex PCR; TCRdb's copy has only in-frame clones and leaves some out. The sample has fewer than 500,000 clones, more than 80% seen once. Material: peripheral blood, obtained in a trial of Ad26.COV2.S vaccine versus placebo. All receptors derive from a person between 18 and 59 years old who received the Ad26.COV2.S COVID-19 vaccine or a placebo. The conserved cysteine and the conserved F or W are not part of the CDR3 here. The order of the fields is clone size, CDR3 length, V gene, J gene, CDR3 protein. Only some rows state a clone size, as once, few, many or a class for expanded clones.

>-|12|TRBV7-9|TRBJ1-1
ASSLKWGKGEAF
>-|11|TRBV2|TRBJ2-7
ASSRTGYYEQY
>-|13|TRBV7-2|TRBJ2-2
ASSLTFRGGGELF
>once|14|TRBV14|TRBJ2-3
ASSRTSGRSSDTQY
>-|13|TRBV18|TRBJ2-7
ASSPSRRVVDEQY
>-|9|TRBV6-5|TRBJ1-1
ASSYSNLAF
>-|13|TRBV7-9|TRBJ2-1
ASSASGSSYNEQF
>-|12|TRBV7-9|TRBJ2-5
ASSPRSEMETQY
>-|9|TRBV30|TRBJ1-2
AWRGIRGYT
>-|11|TRBV10-3|TRBJ2-6
AIFGSGANVLT
>-|14|TRBV3-1/TRBV3-2|TRBJ2-7
ASSPEDGLSPLEQY
>-|14|TRBV5-4|TRBJ2-6
ASSYNRRGGANVLT
>-|16|TRBV18|TRBJ1-2
ASSPQWNPRGANYGYT
>-|13|TRBV28|TRBJ2-1
ASTTGLSSYNEQF
>-|13|TRBV5-5|TRBJ2-1
ASIGERGSYNEQF